This TCR beta chain was obtained from a study of human T cells and chemical hapten exposure. This clonotype has ten or more counts. Attachment of unique molecular identifiers to individual cDNA molecules was performed in the library. TCRdb passed the RACE reads through MiXCR, listing each CDR3 protein once. The table includes roughly 62,000 distinct CDR3 sequences, 9.5% to 15% detected once. The length of the CDR3 is 14 residues. Germline V gene data show CDR1 as SQVTM and CDR2 as ANQGSEA. Trimming shortened V by 7 bases and J by 3 bases, and 16 bases separated the two germline ends. The sample's time point: patch test 3, about 24 weeks after DPC sensitization. The treatment is: therapeutic diphenylcyclopropenone sensitization with weekly scalp DPC.

The receptor's source is a man aged 25-45 years with alopecia areata. Some clones in this sample may be carry-over from other donors' samples. This chain links TRBV29-1 with TRBJ1-3; possibly TRBD1 for D (5 bases). This specimen was whole blood, taken in connection with sensitization to the hapten diphenylcyclopropenone (DPC). The DNA for the CDR3 is TGCAGCGCCGACAGCTCCGGCGATGGAAACACCATATATTTT. Translated: CSADSSGDGNTIYF.